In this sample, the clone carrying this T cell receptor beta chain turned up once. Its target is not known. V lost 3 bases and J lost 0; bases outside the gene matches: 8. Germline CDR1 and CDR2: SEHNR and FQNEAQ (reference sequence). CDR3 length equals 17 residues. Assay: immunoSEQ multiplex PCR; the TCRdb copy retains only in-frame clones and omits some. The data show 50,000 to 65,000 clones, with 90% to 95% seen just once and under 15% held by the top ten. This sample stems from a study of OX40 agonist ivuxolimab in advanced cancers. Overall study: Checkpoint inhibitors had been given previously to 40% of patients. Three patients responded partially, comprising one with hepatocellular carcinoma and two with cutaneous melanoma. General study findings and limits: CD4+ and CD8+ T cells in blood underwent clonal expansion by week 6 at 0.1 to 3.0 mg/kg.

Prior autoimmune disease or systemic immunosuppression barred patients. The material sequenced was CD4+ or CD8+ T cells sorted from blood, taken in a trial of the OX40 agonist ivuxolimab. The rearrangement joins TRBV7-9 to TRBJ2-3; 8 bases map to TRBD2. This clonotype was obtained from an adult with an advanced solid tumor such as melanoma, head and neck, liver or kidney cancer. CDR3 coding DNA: TGTGCCAGCAGCTTTTCCCGGGGGGGTCTTAGCACAGATACGCAGTATTTT. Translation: CASSFSRGGLSTDTQYF.